The T cell receptor (beta chain) described here comes from a study of beta chain features in type 1 diabetes. The wider study: All samples combined gave roughly 100 million sorted cells for examination. Overall study findings and caveats: Equally in patients and controls, PCR might preferentially amplify shorter templates. Moderately but significantly shorter TCRB CDR3s were found in Type 1 diabetes patients in all four CD4+ subsets. The analysis here could not establish whether HLA type shapes TCRB rearrangement.

Donors contributed one heparinised blood draw apiece, averaging about 116 mL. The germline V and J ends were trimmed by 4 bases and 1 base, with 11 bases remaining between them. The CDR3 extends over 15 amino acids. Germline V gene data show CDR1 as SGDLS and CDR2 as YYNGEE. Sequenced material consisted of expressed TCRB transcripts (all of the isolated RNA was reverse transcribed). The protocol was immunoSEQ multiplex PCR, while the TCRdb copy is restricted to in-frame clones and leaves out a portion. The data hold about 660,000 clones, with roughly an eighth observed a single time. This clone was seen only a few times. Its antigen is unknown.

This rearrangement joins TRBV9 to TRBJ2-2, with D possibly being TRBD1 or TRBD2 (5 bases each). This clonotype was obtained from a man between 18 and 29 years old with type 1 diabetes. The sequenced sample consisted of naive CD4+ T cells from blood. The CDR3 DNA reads TGTGCCAGCAGCCTCGGGACGGTGAACACCGGGGAGCTGTTTTTT. Translating gives CASSLGTVNTGELFF.